This T cell receptor beta chain stems from a study of blood T cell repertoires in COVID-19. Study-level background: Spain, Italy and the United States supplied samples that represented acute and convalescent COVID-19.

With regard to this clone: Other nucleotide sequences from this sample produce the same CDR3.

Per the original methods: Reference gene primers were amplified, and this amplification served to estimate nucleated cell counts. This table comes from immunoSEQ multiplex PCR, and its TCRdb copy is limited to in-frame clones, with some not included. The V and J calls and clone size are taken from that table; D and trimming were inferred from the DNA. The table includes about 270,000 clones, 80% to 90% detected once. The source of this sequence is a woman in her 70s with acute or convalescent COVID-19. Sequencing was performed on peripheral blood.

CDR3 amino acids: CASSPDRGSGYTF. CDR3 DNA sequence: TGTGCCAGCTCGCCGGACAGGGGGAGTGGCTACACCTTC. This rearrangement joins TRBV18 to TRBJ1-2; 10 positions match TRBD1. The CDR3 contains 13 residues. CDR1 and CDR2 (germline): KGHSH, LQKENI. J was trimmed by 7 bases and V by 6 bases; bases with no gene match: 5. Filled out from reference TRBV18 and TRBJ1-2, the complete variable domain reads NAGVMQNPRHLVRRRGQEARLRCSPMKGHSHVYWYRQLPEEGLKFMVYLQKENIIDESGMPKERFSAEFPKEGPSILRIQQVVRGDSAAYFCASSPDRGSGYTFGSGTRLTVV.